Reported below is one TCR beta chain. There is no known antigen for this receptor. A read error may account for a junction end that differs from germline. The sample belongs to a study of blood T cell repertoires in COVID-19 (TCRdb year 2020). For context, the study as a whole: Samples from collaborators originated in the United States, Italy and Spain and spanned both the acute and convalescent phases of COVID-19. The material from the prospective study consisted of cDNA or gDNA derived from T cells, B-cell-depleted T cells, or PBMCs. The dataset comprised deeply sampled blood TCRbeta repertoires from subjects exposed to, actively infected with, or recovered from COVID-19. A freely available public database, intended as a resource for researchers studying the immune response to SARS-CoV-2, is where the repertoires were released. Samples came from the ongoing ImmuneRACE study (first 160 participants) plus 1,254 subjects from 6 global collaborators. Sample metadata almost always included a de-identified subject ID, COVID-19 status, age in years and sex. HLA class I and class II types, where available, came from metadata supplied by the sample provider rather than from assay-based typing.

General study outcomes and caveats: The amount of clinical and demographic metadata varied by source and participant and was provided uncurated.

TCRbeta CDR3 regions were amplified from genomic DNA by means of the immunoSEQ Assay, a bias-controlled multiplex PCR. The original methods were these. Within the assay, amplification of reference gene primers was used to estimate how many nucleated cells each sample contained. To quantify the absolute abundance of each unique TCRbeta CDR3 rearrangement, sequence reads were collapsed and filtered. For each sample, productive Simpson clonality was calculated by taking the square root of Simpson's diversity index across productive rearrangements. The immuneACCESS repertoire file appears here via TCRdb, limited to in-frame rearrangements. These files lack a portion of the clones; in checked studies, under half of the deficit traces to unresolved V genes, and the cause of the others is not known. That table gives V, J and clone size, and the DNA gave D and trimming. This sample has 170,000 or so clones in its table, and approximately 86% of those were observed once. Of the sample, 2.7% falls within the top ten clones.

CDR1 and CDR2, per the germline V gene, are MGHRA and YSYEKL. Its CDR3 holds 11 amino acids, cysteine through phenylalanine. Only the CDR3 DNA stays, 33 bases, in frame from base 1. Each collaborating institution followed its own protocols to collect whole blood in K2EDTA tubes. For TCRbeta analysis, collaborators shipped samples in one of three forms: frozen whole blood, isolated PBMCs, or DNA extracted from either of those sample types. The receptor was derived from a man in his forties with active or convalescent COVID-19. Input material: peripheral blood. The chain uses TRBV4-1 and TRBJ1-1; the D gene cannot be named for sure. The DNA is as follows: TGCGCCAGCAGCCAAGGGAGGTGGATGTCCTTT. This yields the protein CASSQGRWMSF.